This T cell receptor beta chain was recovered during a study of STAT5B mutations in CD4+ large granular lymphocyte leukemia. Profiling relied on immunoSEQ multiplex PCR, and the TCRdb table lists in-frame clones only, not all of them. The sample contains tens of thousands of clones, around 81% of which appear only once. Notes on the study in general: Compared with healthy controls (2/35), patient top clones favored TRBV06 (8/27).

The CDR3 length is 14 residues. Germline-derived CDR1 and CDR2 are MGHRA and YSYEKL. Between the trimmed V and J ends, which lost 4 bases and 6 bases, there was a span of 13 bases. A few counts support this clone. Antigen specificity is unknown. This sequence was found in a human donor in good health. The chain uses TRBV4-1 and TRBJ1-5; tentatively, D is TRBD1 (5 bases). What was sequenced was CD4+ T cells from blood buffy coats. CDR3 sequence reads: CASSRQGTAQPQHF. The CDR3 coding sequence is TGCGCCAGCAGCCGCCAGGGAACCGCTCAGCCCCAGCATTTT.